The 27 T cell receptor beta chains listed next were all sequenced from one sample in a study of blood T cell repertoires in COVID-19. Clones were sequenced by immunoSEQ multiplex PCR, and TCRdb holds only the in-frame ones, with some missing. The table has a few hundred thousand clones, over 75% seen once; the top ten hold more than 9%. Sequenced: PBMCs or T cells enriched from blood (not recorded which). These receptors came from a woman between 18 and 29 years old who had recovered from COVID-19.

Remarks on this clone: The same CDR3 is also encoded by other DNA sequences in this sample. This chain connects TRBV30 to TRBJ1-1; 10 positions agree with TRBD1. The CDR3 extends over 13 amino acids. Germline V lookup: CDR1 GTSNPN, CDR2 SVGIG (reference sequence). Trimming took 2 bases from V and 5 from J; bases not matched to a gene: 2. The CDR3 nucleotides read TGTGCCTGGAGTAGGACAGGGGGGACTGAAGCTTTCTTT. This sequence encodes CAWSRTGGTEAFF.

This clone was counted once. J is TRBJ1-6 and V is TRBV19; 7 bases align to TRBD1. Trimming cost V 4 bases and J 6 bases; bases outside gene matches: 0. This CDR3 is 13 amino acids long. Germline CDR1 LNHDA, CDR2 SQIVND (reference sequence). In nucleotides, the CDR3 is TGTGCCAGTAGTAACAGGGGTAATTCACCCCTCCACTTT. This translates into CASSNRGNSPLHF.

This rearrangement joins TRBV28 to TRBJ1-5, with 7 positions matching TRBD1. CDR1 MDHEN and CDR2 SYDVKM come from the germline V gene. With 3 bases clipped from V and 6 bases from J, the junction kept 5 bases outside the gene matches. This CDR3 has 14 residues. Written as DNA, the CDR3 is TGTGCCAGCAGTTTTGACAGGGTCGGTCAGCCCCAGCATTTT. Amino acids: CASSFDRVGQPQHF.

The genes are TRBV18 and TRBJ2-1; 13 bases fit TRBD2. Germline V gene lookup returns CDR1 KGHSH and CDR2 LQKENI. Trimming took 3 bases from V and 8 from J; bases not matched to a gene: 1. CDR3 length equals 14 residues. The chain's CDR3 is CASSPGLAGDEQFF. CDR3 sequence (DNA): TGTGCCAGCTCACCCGGACTAGCGGGGGATGAGCAGTTCTTC.

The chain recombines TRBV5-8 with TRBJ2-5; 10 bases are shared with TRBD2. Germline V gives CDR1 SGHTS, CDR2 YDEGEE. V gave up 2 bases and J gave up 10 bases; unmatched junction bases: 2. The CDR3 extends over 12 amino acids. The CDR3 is CASSLAGGGQYF. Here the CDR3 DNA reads TGTGCCAGCAGCTTAGCGGGGGGGGGCCAGTACTTC.

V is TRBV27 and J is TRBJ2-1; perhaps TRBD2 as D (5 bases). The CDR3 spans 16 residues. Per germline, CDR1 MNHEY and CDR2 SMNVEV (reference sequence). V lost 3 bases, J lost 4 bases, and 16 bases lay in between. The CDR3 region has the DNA TGTGCCAGCAGTTTCGAGGGTTCGTACTTATACAATGAGCAGTTCTTC. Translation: CASSFEGSYLYNEQFF.

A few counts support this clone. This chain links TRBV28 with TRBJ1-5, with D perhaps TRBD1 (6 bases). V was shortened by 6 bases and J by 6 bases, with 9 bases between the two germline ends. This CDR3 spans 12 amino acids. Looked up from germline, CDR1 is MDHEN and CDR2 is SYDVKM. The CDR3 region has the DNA TGTGCCAGCAGCCCACAGGGTCAGCCCCAGCATTTT. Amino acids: CASSPQGQPQHF.

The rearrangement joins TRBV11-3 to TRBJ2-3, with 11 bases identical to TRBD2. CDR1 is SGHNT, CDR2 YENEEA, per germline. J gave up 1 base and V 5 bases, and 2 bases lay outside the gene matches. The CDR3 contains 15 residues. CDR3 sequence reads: CASSRGLAGTDTQYF. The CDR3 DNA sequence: TGTGCCAGCAGCAGGGGACTAGCGGGCACAGATACGCAGTATTTT.

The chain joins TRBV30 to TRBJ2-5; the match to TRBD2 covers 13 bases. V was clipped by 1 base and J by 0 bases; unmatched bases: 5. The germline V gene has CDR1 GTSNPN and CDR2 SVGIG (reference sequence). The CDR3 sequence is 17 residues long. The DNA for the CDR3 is TGTGCCTGGAGTGGGGGGACTAGCGGGGCGTACCAAGAGACCCAGTACTTC. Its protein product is CAWSGGTSGAYQETQYF.

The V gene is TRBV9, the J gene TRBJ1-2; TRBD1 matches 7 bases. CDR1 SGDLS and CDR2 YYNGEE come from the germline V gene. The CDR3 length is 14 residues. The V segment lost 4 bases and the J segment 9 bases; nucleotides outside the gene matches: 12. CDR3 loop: CASSPQDRMWSYTF. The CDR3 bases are TGTGCCAGCAGCCCCCAGGACAGGATGTGGAGCTACACCTTC.

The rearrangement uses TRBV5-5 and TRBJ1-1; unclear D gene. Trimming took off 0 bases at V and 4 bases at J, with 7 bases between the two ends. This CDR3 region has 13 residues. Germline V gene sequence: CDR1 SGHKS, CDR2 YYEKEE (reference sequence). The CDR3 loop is CASSLVPGTEAFF. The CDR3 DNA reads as TGTGCCAGCAGCTTGGTGCCGGGCACTGAAGCTTTCTTT.

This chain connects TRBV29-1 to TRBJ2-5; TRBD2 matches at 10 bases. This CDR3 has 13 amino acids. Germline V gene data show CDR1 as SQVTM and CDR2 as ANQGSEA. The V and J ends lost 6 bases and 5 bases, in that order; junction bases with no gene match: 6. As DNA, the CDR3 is TGCAGCGTGTTAGCGGGGGGCGGGGAGACCCAGTACTTC. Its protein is CSVLAGGGETQYF.

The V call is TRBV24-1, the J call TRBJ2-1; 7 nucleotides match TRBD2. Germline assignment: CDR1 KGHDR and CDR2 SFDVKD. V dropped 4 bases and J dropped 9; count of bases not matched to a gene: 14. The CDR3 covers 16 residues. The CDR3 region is CATSESGTTTFGEQFF. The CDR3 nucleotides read TGTGCCACCAGTGAGTCTGGGACTACCACATTTGGTGAGCAGTTCTTC.

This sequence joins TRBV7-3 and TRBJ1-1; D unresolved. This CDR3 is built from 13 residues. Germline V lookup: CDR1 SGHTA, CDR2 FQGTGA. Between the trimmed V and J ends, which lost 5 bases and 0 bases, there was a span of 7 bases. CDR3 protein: CASSPQMNTEAFF. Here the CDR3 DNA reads TGTGCCAGCAGCCCACAGATGAACACTGAAGCTTTCTTT.

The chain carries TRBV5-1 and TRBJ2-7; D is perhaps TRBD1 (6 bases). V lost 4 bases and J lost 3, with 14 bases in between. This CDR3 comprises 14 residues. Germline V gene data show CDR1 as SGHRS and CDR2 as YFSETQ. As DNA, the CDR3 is TGCGCCAGCAGCGCTACGGGACACTACTACGAGCAGTACTTC. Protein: CASSATGHYYEQYF.

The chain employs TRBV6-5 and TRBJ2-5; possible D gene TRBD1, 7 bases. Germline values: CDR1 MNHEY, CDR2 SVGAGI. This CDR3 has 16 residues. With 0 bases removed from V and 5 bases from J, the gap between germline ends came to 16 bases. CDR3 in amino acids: CASSYSKSGGRETQYF. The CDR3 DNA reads TGTGCCAGCAGTTACTCGAAGTCAGGGGGGCGGGAGACCCAGTACTTC.

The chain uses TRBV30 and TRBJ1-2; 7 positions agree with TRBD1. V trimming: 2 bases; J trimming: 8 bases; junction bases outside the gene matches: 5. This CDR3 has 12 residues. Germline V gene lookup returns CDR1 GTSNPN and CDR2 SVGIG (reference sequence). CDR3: CAWSMTGLGYTF. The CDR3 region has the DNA TGTGCCTGGAGTATGACAGGGCTCGGCTACACCTTC.

The DNA for the CDR3 is TGTGCCAGTAGCCTCAGGGGCCGTCACAATGAGCAGTTCTTC. As protein: CASSLRGRHNEQFF. The chain is built from TRBV19 and TRBJ2-1, with D maybe TRBD1 (6 bases). The CDR3 runs 14 residues. V lost 6 bases, J lost 5 bases, and 14 bases lay in between. Germline V gene lookup returns CDR1 LNHDA and CDR2 SQIVND (reference sequence).

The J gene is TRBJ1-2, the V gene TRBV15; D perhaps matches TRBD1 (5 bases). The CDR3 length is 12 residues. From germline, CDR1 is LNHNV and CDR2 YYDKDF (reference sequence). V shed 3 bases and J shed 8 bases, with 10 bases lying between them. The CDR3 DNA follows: TGTGCCACCAGCAGCCAGGGCTACGGCTACACCTTC. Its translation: CATSSQGYGYTF.

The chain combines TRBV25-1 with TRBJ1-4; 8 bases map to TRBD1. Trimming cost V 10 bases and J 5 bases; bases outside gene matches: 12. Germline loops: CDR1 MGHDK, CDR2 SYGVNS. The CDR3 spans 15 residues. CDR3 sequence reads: CATSGVDRGNEKLFF. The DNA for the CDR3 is TGTGCCACCTCAGGGGTAGACAGGGGCAATGAAAAACTGTTTTTT.

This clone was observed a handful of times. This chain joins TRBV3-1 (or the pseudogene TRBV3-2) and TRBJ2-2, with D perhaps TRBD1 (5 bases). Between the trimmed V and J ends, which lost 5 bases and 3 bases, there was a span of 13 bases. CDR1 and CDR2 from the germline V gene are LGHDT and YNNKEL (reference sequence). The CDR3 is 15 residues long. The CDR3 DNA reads TGTGCCAGCAGCTATGGAACAGGAGACACCGGGGAGCTGTTTTTT. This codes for CASSYGTGDTGELFF.

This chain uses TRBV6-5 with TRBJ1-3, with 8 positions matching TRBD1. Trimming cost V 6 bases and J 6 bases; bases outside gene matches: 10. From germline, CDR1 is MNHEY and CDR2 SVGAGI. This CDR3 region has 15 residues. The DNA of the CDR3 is TGTGCCAGCAGGGACACCGGGACAGGTCTAAACACCATATATTTT. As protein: CASRDTGTGLNTIYF.

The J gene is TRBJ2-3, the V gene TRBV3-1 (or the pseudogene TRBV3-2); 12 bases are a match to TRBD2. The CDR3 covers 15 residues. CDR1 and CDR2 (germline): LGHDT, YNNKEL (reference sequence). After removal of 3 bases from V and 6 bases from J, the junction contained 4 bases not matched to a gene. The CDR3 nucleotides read TGTGCCAGCAGCCAGACCGGGACTAGCGGGGATACGCAGTATTTT. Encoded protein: CASSQTGTSGDTQYF.

The DNA for the CDR3 is TGCGCCAGCAGCCAAGCAAACAGGGGGCGGGCAGCTAACTATGGCTACACCTTC. The encoded protein is CASSQANRGRAANYGYTF. The V call is TRBV4-1, the J call TRBJ1-2, with 9 bases that match TRBD1. Germline loops: CDR1 MGHRA, CDR2 YSYEKL. The CDR3 extends over 18 amino acids. With 1 base clipped from V and 0 bases from J, the junction kept 9 bases outside the gene matches.

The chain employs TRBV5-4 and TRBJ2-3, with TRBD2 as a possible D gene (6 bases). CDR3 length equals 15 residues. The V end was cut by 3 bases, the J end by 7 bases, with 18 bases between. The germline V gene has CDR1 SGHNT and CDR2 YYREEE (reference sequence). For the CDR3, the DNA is TGTGCCAGCAGCTCGGGACTTACCCAAGGGAATACGCAGTATTTT. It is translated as CASSSGLTQGNTQYF.

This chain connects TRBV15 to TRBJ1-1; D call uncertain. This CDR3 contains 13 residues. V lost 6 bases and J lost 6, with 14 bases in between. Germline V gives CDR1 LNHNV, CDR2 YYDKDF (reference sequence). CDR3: CATRPVGTPEAFF. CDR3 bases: TGTGCCACCAGACCCGTCGGTACCCCTGAAGCTTTCTTT.

The CDR3 here is CASSPITLTDSNTEAFF. CDR3 in DNA: TGTGCCAGCTCACCTATAACTCTGACAGACTCGAACACTGAAGCTTTCTTT. This chain connects TRBV18 to TRBJ1-1; D is perhaps TRBD1 (5 bases). The CDR3 spans 17 residues. V was cut by 3 bases and J by 1 base, with 18 bases left in between. Germline CDR1 KGHSH, CDR2 LQKENI.